The next 21 T cell receptor beta chains were all read from a single sample in a study of T-cell memory formation after mild COVID-19 (dated by TCRdb to 2020 to 2022). The library was built by means of 5' RACE. Sequencer: Illumina NovaSeq 6000. TCRdb reprocessing: public reads trimmed at Q25 with fastp, clones called with MiXCR, in-frame beta chains kept. Rows are unified per CDR3 protein, each entry keeping the most common DNA and genes. This sample holds a few hundred thousand distinct CDR3 sequences; over 25% were observed only once. About 13% of the sample comes from the top ten. Sequenced input: PBMCs or a T cell subset sorted from them (not recorded which). Every receptor here comes from an adult woman who had mild COVID-19 (a few samples of this study predate the infection). The sample titles of this study are shuffled in the database, so cell type and time point are left out; the donor was told from shared clones.

This chain joins TRBV2 and TRBJ2-1, with TRBD1 as a possible D gene (6 bases). Germline V gives CDR1 SNHLY, CDR2 FYNNEI. V lost 6 bases and J 2 bases, leaving 14 bases between the germline ends. The CDR3 sequence is 15 residues long. The CDR3 nucleotides are TGTGCCAGCAGAGGCGGACAGAGCGCCTACAATGAGCAGTTCTTC. Its protein is CASRGGQSAYNEQFF.

This clonotype was detected many times. This rearrangement joins TRBV24-1 to TRBJ2-4, with D perhaps matching TRBD2 (6 bases). This CDR3 spans 17 amino acids. Germline CDR1 reads KGHDR; CDR2 reads SFDVKD. V gave up 5 bases and J gave up 4 bases, with 20 bases separating them. The CDR3 loop is CATSGAPKAGVKNIQYF. In DNA, the CDR3 is TGTGCCACCAGTGGTGCCCCGAAAGCGGGTGTTAAAAACATTCAGTACTTC.

This rearrangement joins TRBV7-9 to TRBJ2-6, with unresolved D. Germline V gene sequence: CDR1 SEHNR, CDR2 FQNEAQ (reference sequence). This CDR3 is 16 amino acids long. The ends were cut back, 5 bases at V and 0 bases at J, with 11 bases in the middle. The CDR3 region has the DNA TGTGCCAGCAGCACGTCAACGTTCTCTGGGGCCAACGTCCTGACTTTC. Translating it yields CASSTSTFSGANVLTF.

This clonotype was seen more than once but under ten times. This chain links TRBV7-8 with TRBJ2-3; tentatively, D is TRBD1 or TRBD2 (6 bases each). The CDR3 has 17 residues. In germline, CDR1 is SGHVS, CDR2 FQNEAQ. V gave up 4 bases and J gave up 5 bases, with 22 bases separating them. The CDR3 region is CASSSDGGPREEDTQYF. CDR3 coding DNA: TGTGCCAGCAGCTCCGACGGGGGCCCCCGAGAAGAAGATACGCAGTATTTT.

This clonotype was seen a few times. The rearrangement joins TRBV7-9 to TRBJ2-5; either TRBD1 or TRBD2 may fit D (6 bases each). The ends were cut back, 6 bases at V and 7 bases at J, with 12 bases in the middle. CDR1 SEHNR and CDR2 FQNEAQ come from the germline V gene (reference sequence). The length of the CDR3 is 12 residues. The CDR3 DNA reads TGTGCCAGCAGGGGGGGCCGGGGGACCCAGTACTTC. Its translation: CASRGGRGTQYF. The full variable domain, rest sourced from reference TRBV7-9 and TRBJ2-5, is DTGVSQNPRHKITKRGQNVTFRCDPISEHNRLYWYRQTLGQGPEFLTYFQNEAQLEKSRLLSDRFSAERPKGSFSTLEIQRTEQGDSAMYLCASRGGRGTQYFGPGTRLLVL.

V is TRBV7-9 and J is TRBJ2-7; D gene ambiguous. V lost 3 bases and J lost 4, with 10 bases in between. The CDR3 extends over 13 amino acids. Germline CDR1 is SEHNR and CDR2 is FQNEAQ (reference sequence). The CDR3 reads CASSLILSYEQYF. In DNA, the CDR3 is TGTGCCAGCAGCTTGATCCTGTCTTACGAGCAGTACTTC. Supplemented by reference TRBV7-9 and TRBJ2-7, the full variable domain reads DTGVSQNPRHKITKRGQNVTFRCDPISEHNRLYWYRQTLGQGPEFLTYFQNEAQLEKSRLLSDRFSAERPKGSFSTLEIQRTEQGDSAMYLCASSLILSYEQYFGPGTRLTVT.

This chain connects TRBV25-1 to TRBJ2-5; unclear D gene. The germline V gene has CDR1 MGHDK and CDR2 SYGVNS. V lost 8 bases and J lost 2, with 9 bases in between. The CDR3 sequence is 12 residues long. The CDR3 nucleotides are TGTGCCAGCGGTGGTAGGCAAGAGACCCAGTACTTC. Amino acids: CASGGRQETQYF.

This rearrangement joins TRBV7-3 to TRBJ2-3; TRBD2 aligns across 11 bases. V shed 3 bases, J shed 2 bases, and the junction held 4 bases outside the gene matches. This CDR3 is built from 16 residues. Germline assignment: CDR1 SGHTA and CDR2 FQGTGA. The CDR3 nucleotides are TGTGCCAGCAGCTTTTATAGCGGGGGGGCCACAGATACGCAGTATTTT. Encoded protein: CASSFYSGGATDTQYF.

The chain recombines TRBV7-2 with TRBJ2-3, with D unresolved. This CDR3 spans 13 amino acids. V lost 6 bases and J 4 bases, leaving 11 bases between the germline ends. Germline values: CDR1 SGHTA, CDR2 FQGNSA. This CDR3 reads CASRTYVADTQYF. The CDR3, as DNA: TGTGCCAGCAGAACCTATGTGGCAGATACGCAGTATTTT.

V is TRBV9 and J is TRBJ2-7; D may correspond to TRBD1 or TRBD2 (6 bases each). The CDR3 runs 15 residues. CDR1 SGDLS and CDR2 YYNGEE come from the germline V gene. V lost 6 bases to trimming and J lost 0 bases, with 16 bases between them. As DNA, the CDR3 is TGTGCCAGCAACCGAGTGGGGGGCAGCTCCTACGAGCAGTACTTC. This codes for CASNRVGGSSYEQYF.

This clonotype was picked up a small number of times. DNA of the CDR3: TGCGCCAGCAGCTTGGGTAGCGGGATGTCCTACGAGCAGTACTTC. It translates to CASSLGSGMSYEQYF. The chain carries TRBV5-1 and TRBJ2-7; 8 bases are shared with TRBD2. V shed 0 bases and J 1 base; nucleotides not matched to a gene: 3. Germline V gives CDR1 SGHRS, CDR2 YFSETQ. This CDR3 has 15 residues.

V and J are TRBV5-1 and TRBJ2-7; D could derive from TRBD1 or TRBD2 (5 bases each). This CDR3 is built from 13 residues. From germline, CDR1 is SGHRS and CDR2 YFSETQ. The CDR3 DNA reads TGCGGATCAAGAGAACAGGAGGACTACGAGCAGTACTTC. It codes for CGSREQEDYEQYF.

This clonotype was found a few times. The chain couples TRBV4-3 to TRBJ2-1, with 8 bases matching TRBD2. Germline CDR1 and CDR2: LGHNA and YSLEER. Trimming took 4 bases from V and 4 from J; bases not matched to a gene: 6. CDR3 size: 15 residues. The DNA of the CDR3 is TGCGCCAGCAGCCGGCCCGGGGGGGAATACAATGAGCAGTTCTTC. Protein product: CASSRPGGEYNEQFF.

This clonotype showed up just a few times. The V and J genes are TRBV7-2 and TRBJ2-7; 8 nucleotides agree with TRBD2. The CDR3 contains 16 residues. Germline CDR1 reads SGHTA; CDR2 reads FQGNSA. The V segment lost 0 bases and the J segment 0 bases; nucleotides outside the gene matches: 4. The CDR3 DNA reads TGTGCCAGCAGCTTAGCGGGGAGCGGGAGCTCCTACGAGCAGTACTTC. Protein sequence: CASSLAGSGSSYEQYF.

V is TRBV7-6 and J is TRBJ2-7, with TRBD1 matching 7 bases. Germline-derived CDR1 and CDR2 are SGHVS and FNYEAQ. The V segment lost 4 bases and the J segment 7 bases; nucleotides outside the gene matches: 1. This CDR3 is built from 11 residues. The CDR3 DNA reads as TGTGCCAGCAGCTCGGACAGGGAGCAGTACTTC. Protein product: CASSSDREQYF.

J is TRBJ2-3 and V is TRBV7-3; TRBD2 matches 11 bases. Trimming took 3 bases from V and 2 from J; bases not matched to a gene: 1. In germline, CDR1 is SGHTA, CDR2 FQGTGA. The CDR3 runs to 15 residues. CDR3: CASSLTSGVTDTQYF. The CDR3 DNA follows: TGTGCCAGCAGCTTGACTAGCGGGGTCACAGATACGCAGTATTTT.

The V call is TRBV7-2, the J call TRBJ2-2, with D maybe TRBD2 (6 bases). Germline lookup yields CDR1 SGHTA and CDR2 FQGNSA. V was shortened by 3 bases and J by 3 bases, with 11 bases between the two germline ends. The CDR3 has 15 residues. The CDR3 is CASSFRREYTGELFF. As DNA, the CDR3 is TGTGCCAGCAGCTTTAGACGGGAGTACACCGGGGAGCTGTTTTTT.

This clonotype showed up just a few times. The rearrangement links TRBV13 to TRBJ2-7; D is possibly TRBD1 (5 bases). Germline V gives CDR1 PRHDT, CDR2 FYEKMQ (reference sequence). This CDR3 has 12 amino acids. Trimming shortened V by 5 bases and J by 5 bases, and 10 bases separated the two germline ends. Here the CDR3 reads CASSRQFHEQYF. Here the CDR3 DNA reads TGTGCCAGCAGCCGACAGTTCCACGAGCAGTACTTC.

This clonotype was seen more than once but under ten times. V usage is TRBV14 and J usage is TRBJ1-4; the D gene is possibly TRBD1 (5 bases). Trimming cost V 4 bases and J 7 bases, with 13 bases left between them. Germline loops: CDR1 SGHDN, CDR2 FVKESK. The CDR3 loop spans 14 amino acids. The CDR3 bases are TGTGCCAGCAGCCCAGGGCTCCGGGGTGAAAAACTGTTTTTT. It yields the protein CASSPGLRGEKLFF.

This sequence joins TRBV20-1 and TRBJ1-1, with D unresolved. CDR1 and CDR2 from the germline V gene are DFQATT and SNEGSKA (reference sequence). Trimming removed 0 bases from V and 0 bases from J, with 17 bases in between. The CDR3 is made up of 17 amino acids. Here the CDR3 reads CSARDRLRAVLNTEAFF. The CDR3 region has the DNA TGCAGTGCTAGAGATAGGCTTCGGGCCGTGCTGAACACTGAAGCTTTCTTT.

This chain uses TRBV5-1 with TRBJ1-1; maybe TRBD1 (5 bases). Looked up from germline, CDR1 is SGHRS and CDR2 is YFSETQ. V was cut by 6 bases and J by 4 bases, with 7 bases left in between. This CDR3 is 11 amino acids long. For the CDR3, the DNA is TGCGCCAGCACCCAGGGCACTGAAGCTTTCTTT. Amino acids: CASTQGTEAFF.